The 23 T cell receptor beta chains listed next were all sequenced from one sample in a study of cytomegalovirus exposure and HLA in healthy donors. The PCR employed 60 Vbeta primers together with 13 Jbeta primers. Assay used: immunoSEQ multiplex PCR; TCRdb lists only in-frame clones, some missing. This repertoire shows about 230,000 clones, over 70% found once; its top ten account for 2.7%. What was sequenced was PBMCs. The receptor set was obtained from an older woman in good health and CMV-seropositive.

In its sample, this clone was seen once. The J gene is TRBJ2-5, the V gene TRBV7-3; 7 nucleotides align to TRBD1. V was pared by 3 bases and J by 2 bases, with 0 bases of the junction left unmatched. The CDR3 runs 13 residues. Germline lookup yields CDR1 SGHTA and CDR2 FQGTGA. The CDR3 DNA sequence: TGTGCCAGCAGCTTGGGACAGCAAGAGACCCAGTACTTC. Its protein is CASSLGQQETQYF.

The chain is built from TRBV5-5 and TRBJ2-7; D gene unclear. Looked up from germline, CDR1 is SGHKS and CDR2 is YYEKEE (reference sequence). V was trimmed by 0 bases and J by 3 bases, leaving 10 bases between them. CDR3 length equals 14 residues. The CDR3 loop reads CASSLVAENYEQYF. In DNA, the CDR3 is TGTGCCAGCAGCTTGGTGGCAGAAAACTACGAGCAGTACTTC.

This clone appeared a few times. CDR3 in amino acids: CASSIQRGGTDTQYF. The CDR3 nucleotides read TGTGCCAGTAGTATCCAGCGGGGAGGGACAGATACGCAGTATTTT. The chain uses TRBV19 and TRBJ2-3; 7 positions match TRBD2. J was trimmed by 3 bases and V by 3 bases; bases with no gene match: 6. The germline V gene has CDR1 LNHDA and CDR2 SQIVND (reference sequence). The CDR3 totals 15 residues.

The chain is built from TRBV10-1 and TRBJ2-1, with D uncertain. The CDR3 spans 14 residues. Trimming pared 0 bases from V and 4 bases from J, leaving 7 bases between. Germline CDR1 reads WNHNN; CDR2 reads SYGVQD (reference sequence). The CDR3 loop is CASSESNLYNEQFF. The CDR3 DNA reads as TGCGCCAGCAGTGAGTCGAACTTGTACAATGAGCAGTTCTTC.

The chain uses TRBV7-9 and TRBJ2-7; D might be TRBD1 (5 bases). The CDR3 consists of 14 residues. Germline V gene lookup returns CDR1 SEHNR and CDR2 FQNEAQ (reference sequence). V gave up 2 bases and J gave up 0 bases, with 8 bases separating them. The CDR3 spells CASSLQGISYEQYF. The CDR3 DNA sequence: TGTGCCAGCAGCTTACAGGGAATCTCCTACGAGCAGTACTTC.

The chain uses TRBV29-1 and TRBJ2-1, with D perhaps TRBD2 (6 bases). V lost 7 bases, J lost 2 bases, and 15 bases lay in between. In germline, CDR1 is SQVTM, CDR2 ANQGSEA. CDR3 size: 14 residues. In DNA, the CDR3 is TGCAGCGCCGGACTAAGCATAACCTACAATGAGCAGTTCTTC. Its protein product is CSAGLSITYNEQFF.

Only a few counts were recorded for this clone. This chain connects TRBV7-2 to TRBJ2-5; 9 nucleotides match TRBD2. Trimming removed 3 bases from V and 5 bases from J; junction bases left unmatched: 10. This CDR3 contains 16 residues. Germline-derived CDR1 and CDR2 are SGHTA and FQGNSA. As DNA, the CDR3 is TGTGCCAGCAGCTTCGGCGGGGGGGCCATCCGGGAGACCCAGTACTTC. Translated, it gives CASSFGGGAIRETQYF.

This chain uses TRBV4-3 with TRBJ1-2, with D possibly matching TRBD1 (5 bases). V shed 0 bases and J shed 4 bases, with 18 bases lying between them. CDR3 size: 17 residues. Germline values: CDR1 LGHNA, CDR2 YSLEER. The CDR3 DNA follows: TGCGCCAGCAGCCAAGATCTCGGAGGGCAGGGAGGCTATGGCTACACCTTC. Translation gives CASSQDLGGQGGYGYTF.

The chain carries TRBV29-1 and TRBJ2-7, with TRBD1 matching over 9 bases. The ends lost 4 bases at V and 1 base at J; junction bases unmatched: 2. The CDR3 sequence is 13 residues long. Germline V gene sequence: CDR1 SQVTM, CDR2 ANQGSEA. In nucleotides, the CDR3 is TGCAGCGTTGTACAGGGGGCGTCCTACGAGCAGTACTTC. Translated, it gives CSVVQGASYEQYF.

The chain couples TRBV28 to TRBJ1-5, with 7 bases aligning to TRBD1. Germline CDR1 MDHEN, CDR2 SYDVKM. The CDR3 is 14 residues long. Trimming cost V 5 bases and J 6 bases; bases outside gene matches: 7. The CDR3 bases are TGTGCCAGCAGTCAAACAGGGGTTCGTCAGCCCCAGCATTTT. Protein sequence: CASSQTGVRQPQHF. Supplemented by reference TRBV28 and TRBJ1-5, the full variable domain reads DVKVTQSSRYLVKRTGEKVFLECVQDMDHENMFWYRQDPGLGLRLIYFSYDVKMKEKGDIPEGYSVSREKKERFSLILESASTNQTSMYLCASSQTGVRQPQHFGDGTRLSIL.

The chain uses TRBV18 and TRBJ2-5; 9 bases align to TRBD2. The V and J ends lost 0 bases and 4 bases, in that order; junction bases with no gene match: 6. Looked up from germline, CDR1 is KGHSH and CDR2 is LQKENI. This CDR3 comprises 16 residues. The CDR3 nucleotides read TGTGCCAGCTCACCACCAGCTAGCGGGATACGAGAGACCCAGTACTTC. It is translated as CASSPPASGIRETQYF. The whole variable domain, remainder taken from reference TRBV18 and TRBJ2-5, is NAGVMQNPRHLVRRRGQEARLRCSPMKGHSHVYWYRQLPEEGLKFMVYLQKENIIDESGMPKERFSAEFPKEGPSILRIQQVVRGDSAAYFCASSPPASGIRETQYFGPGTRLLVL.

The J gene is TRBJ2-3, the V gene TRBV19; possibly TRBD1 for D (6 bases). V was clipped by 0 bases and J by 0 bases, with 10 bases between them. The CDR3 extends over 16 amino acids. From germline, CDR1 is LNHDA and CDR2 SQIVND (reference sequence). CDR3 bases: TGTGCCAGTAGTATAGATCAAGGACAGAGCACAGATACGCAGTATTTT. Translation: CASSIDQGQSTDTQYF.

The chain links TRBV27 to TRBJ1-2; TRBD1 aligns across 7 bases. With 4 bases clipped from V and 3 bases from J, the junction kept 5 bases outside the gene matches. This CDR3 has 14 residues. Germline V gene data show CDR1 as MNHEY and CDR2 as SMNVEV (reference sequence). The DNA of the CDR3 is TGTGCCAGCAGTTCGGTGGGACAGCACTATGGCTACACCTTC. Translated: CASSSVGQHYGYTF.

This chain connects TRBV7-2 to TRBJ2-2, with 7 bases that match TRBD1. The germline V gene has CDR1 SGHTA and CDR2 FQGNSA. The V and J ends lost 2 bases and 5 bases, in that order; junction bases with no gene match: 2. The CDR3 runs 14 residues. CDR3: CASSLNRGTGELFF. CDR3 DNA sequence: TGTGCCAGCAGCTTAAACAGGGGAACCGGGGAGCTGTTTTTT. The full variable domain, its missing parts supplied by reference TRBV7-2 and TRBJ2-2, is GAGVSQSPSNKVTEKGKDVELRCDPISGHTALYWYRQSLGQGLEFLIYFQGNSAPDKSGLPSDRFSAERTGGSVSTLTIQRTQQEDSAVYLCASSLNRGTGELFFGEGSRLTVL.

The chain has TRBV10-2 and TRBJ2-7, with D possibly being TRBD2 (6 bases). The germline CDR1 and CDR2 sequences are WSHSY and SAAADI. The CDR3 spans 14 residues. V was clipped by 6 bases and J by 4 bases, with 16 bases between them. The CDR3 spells CASRGLASSYEQYF. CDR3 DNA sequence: TGCGCCAGCAGGGGGCTAGCGAGCTCGTACGAGCAGTACTTC.

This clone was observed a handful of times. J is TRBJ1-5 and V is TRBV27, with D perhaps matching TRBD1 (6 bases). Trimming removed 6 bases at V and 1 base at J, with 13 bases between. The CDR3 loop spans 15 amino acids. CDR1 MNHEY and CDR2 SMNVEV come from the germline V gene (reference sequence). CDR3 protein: CASSHDRLSNQPQHF. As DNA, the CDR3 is TGTGCCAGCAGCCATGACAGGTTAAGCAATCAGCCCCAGCATTTT.

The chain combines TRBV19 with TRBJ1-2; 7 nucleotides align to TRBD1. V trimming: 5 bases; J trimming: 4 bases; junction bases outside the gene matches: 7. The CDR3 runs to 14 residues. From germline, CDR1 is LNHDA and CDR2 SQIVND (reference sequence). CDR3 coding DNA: TGTGCCAGTAGTGTGGTGGGACAGCTCTATGGCTACACCTTC. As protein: CASSVVGQLYGYTF.

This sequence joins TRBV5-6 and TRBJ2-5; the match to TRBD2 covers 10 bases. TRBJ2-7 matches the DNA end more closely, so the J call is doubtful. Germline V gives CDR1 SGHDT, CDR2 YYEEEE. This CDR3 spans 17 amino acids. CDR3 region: CASSRALAGAGTYEQYF. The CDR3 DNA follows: TGTGCCAGCAGCAGGGCCCTAGCGGGGGCCGGGACCTACGAGCAGTACTTC.

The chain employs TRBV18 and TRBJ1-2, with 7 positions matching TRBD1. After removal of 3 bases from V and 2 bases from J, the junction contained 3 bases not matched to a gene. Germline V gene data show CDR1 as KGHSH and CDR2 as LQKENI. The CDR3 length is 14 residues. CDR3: CASSPGTENYGYTF. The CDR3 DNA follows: TGTGCCAGCTCACCCGGGACAGAAAACTATGGCTACACCTTC.

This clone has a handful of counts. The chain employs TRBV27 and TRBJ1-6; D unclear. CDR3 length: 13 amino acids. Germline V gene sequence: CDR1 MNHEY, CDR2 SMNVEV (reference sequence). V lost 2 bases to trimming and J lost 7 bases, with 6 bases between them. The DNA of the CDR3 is TGTGCCAGCAGTTTAATCGTAAATTCACCCCTCCACTTT. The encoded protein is CASSLIVNSPLHF.

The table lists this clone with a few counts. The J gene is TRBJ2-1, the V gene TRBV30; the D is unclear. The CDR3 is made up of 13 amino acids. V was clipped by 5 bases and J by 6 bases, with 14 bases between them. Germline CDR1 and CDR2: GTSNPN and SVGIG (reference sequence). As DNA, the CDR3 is TGTGCCTGGGATTCCGCGACGGGCAATGAGCAGTTCTTC. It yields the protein CAWDSATGNEQFF.

In DNA, the CDR3 is TGTGCTAGTGGTTTGTCCCCCGGGGGGCAGGAGCAGTTCTTC. It encodes CASGLSPGGQEQFF. The chain is built from TRBV12-5 and TRBJ2-1, with D maybe TRBD2 (7 bases). This CDR3 has 14 residues. Germline V gene lookup returns CDR1 LGHNT and CDR2 FRNRAP. Between the trimmed V and J ends, which lost 2 bases and 10 bases, there was a span of 15 bases.

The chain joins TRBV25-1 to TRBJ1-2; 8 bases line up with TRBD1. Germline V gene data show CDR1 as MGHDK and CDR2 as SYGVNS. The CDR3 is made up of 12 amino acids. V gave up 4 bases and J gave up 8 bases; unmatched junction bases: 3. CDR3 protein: CASSVNRGGYTF. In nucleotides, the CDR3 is TGTGCCAGCAGTGTCAACAGGGGGGGCTACACCTTC.